The TCR beta chain described here comes from a study of T-cell memory formation after mild COVID-19 (dated by TCRdb to 2020 to 2022). Background on the whole study: Most TCR sequence clusters were specific to one of the two donors. In two donors, T-cell clones that expanded and contracted after mild COVID-19 were followed by sequencing TCRalpha and TCRbeta repertoires longitudinally. Two young, previously healthy adult volunteers, one female and one male, were included in the cohort. General conclusions and limits of the study: Whether the second-wave clones peaking on day 37 were SARS-CoV-2 specific was not confirmed. Contracting CD4+ clones turned up mainly in the CM and EM memory subsets, whereas EMRA was where CD8+ clones were enriched. Some responding clones were found in pre-infection memory, which suggests that pre-existing cross-reactive memory T cells took part in the SARS-CoV-2 response. From day 15 to 85, contracting clones showed balanced CD4/CD8 phenotypes, whereas a second wave of clones that expanded from day 15 to 37 leaned towards CD4+. The study included only a couple of mild cases, and larger cohorts that include severe cases with pre-infection samples were judged to be necessary.

The trim is 2 bases for V and 4 bases for J, with a gap of 8 bases between the germline ends. Taken from the germline V gene (reference sequence), the CDR1 and CDR2 loops are MNHEY and SMNVEV. The CDR3 has 13 amino acids, counting the end cysteine and phenylalanine. Kept here is only the CDR3 DNA, which spans 39 bases and is read in frame from base 1. Ficoll-Paque density gradient centrifugation was the method used to isolate PBMCs. This clonotype was observed a few times. Its cognate antigen has yet to be identified. No much larger clone is present one base from it, and per-base qualities are unavailable. Sequencing relied on an Illumina NovaSeq 6000. TCRalpha and TCRbeta cDNA libraries were built by 5'RACE with constant-segment primers, adding sample barcodes and unique molecular identifiers. RNA was extracted from every sample with Trizol reagent. The libraries were amplified in two PCR steps, and the second step added a second sample barcode and Illumina TruSeq adapters. Libraries were sequenced on an Illumina NovaSeq with 2 x 150 bp paired-end reads. The authors processed their data as follows. Demultiplexing of reads and collapsing into UMI-guided consensus sequences were performed with migec v1.2.7. Using mixcr v2.1.11, UMI consensuses were aligned to TRA and TRB V and J templates and then assembled into clonotypes. Clonotypes were classified as expanded or contracted when called significant by both edgeR and NoisET, with noise models trained on biological replicates. For edgeR calls, the cutoffs were a false discovery rate-adjusted p below 0.01 and a log2 fold-change threshold of 1. As an exploratory analysis of dynamics, PCA with hierarchical clustering was applied to max-normalized trajectories of the 1000 most abundant clonotypes. Each responding clone was given a CD4 or CD8 phenotype based on the CD4+ and CD8+ repertoires, which had been sequenced separately. The raw public data were reprocessed by TCRdb itself: fastp quality trimming at Q25, MiXCR clonotype calling, in-frame beta chains only. Entries that share a CDR3 protein sequence are merged under the most common genes and DNA. The V and J calls reflect TCRdb's pipeline rather than the authors' work. For this sample there are about 150,000 distinct CDR3 sequences; approximately 21% appear just once. The ten largest clones take up approximately 2.3% of the sample.

Input material: PBMCs or a T cell subset sorted from them (not recorded which). The rearranged chain carries TRBV27 and TRBJ1-2, and perhaps TRBD1 as D gene, on 6 matching bases. This TCR was recovered from an adult woman who had mild COVID-19 (a few samples of this study predate the infection). The sample titles of this study are shuffled in the database, so cell type and time point are left out; the donor was told from shared clones. The CDR3 is CASSLTGSYGYTF. The DNA is TGTGCCAGCAGTTTAACAGGGAGCTATGGCTACACCTTC.